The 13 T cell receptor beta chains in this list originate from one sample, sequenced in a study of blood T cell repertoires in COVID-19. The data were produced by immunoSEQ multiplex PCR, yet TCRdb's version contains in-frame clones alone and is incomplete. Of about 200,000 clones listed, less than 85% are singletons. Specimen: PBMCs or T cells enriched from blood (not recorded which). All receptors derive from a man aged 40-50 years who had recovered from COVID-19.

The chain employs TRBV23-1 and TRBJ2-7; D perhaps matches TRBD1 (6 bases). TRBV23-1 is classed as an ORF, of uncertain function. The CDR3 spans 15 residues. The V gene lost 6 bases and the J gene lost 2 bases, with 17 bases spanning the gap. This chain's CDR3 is CASRHSDSEAYEQYF. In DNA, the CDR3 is TGCGCCAGCAGACATTCGGACAGTGAGGCCTACGAGCAGTACTTC.

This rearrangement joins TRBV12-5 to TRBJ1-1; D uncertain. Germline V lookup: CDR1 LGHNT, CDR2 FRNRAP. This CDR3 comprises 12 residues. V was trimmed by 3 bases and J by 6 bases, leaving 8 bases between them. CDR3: CASGFPQAEAFF. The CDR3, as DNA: TGTGCTAGTGGTTTCCCCCAGGCTGAAGCTTTCTTT.

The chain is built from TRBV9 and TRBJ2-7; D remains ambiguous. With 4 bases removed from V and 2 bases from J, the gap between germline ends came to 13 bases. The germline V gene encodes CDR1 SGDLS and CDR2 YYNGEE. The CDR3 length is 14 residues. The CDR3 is CASSSSRVAYEQYF. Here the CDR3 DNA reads TGTGCCAGCAGCTCCTCTCGGGTGGCCTACGAGCAGTACTTC.

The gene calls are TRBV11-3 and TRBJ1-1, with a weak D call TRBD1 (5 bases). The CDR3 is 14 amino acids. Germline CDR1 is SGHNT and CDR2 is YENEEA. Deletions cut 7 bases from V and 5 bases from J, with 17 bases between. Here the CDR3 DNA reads TGTGCCAGCACCCTTTCCTTCCGACAGACTGAAGCTTTCTTT. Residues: CASTLSFRQTEAFF. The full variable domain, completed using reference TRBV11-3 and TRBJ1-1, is EAGVVQSPRYKIIEKKQPVAFWCNPISGHNTLYWYLQNLGQGPELLIRYENEEAVDDSQLPKDRFSAERLKGVDSTLKIQPAELGDSAVYLCASTLSFRQTEAFFGQGTRLTVV.

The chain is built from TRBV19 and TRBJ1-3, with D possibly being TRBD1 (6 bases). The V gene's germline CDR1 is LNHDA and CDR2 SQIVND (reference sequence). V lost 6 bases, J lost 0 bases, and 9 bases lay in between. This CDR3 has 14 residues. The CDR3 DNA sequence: TGTGCCAGTAGGGGACAAGGCTCTGGAAACACCATATATTTT. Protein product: CASRGQGSGNTIYF.

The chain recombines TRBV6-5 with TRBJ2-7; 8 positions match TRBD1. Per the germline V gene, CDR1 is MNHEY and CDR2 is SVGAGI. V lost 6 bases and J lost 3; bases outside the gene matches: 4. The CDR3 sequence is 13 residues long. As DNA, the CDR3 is TGTGCCAGCAGATTAACAGGGGGCTACGAGCAGTACTTC. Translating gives CASRLTGGYEQYF.

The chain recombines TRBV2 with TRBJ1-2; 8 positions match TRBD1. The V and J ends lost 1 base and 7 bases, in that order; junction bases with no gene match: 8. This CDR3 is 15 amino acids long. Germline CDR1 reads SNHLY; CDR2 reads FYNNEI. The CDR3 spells CASSEEVRGQIGYTF. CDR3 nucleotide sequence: TGTGCCAGCAGTGAAGAAGTCAGGGGGCAAATTGGCTACACCTTC.

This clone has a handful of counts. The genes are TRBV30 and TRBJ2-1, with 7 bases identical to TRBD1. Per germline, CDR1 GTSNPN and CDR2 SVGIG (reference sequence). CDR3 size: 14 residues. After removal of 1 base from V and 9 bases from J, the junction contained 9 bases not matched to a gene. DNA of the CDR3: TGTGCCTGGAGTGAGAGGGGGCGCGTTGGTGAGCAGTTCTTC. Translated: CAWSERGRVGEQFF.

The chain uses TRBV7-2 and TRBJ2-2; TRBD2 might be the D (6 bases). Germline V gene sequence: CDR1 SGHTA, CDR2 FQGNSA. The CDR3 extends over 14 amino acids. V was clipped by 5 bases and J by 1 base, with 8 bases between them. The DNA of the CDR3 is TGTGCCAGCAGCCCCGGGGGGAACACCGGGGAGCTGTTTTTT. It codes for CASSPGGNTGELFF.

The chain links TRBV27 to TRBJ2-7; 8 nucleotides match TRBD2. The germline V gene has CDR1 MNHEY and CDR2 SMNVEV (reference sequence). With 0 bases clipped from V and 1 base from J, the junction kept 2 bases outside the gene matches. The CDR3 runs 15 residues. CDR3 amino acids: CASSLSLAESYEQYF. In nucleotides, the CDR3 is TGTGCCAGCAGTTTATCACTAGCGGAGTCCTACGAGCAGTACTTC.

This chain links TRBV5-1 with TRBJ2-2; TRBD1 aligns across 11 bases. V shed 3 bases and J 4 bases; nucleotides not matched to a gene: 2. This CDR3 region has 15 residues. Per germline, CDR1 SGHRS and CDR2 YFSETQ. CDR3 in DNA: TGCGCCAGCAGCTGGACAGGGGGCTTCACCGGGGAGCTGTTTTTT. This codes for CASSWTGGFTGELFF.

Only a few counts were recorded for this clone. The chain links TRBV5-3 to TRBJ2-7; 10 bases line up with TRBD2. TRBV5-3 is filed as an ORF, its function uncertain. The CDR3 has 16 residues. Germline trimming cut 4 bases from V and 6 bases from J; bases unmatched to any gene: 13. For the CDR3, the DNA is TGTGCCAGAAGCGGAACGGCTAGCGGGAGAGTGTGCGAGCAGTACTTC. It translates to CARSGTASGRVCEQYF.

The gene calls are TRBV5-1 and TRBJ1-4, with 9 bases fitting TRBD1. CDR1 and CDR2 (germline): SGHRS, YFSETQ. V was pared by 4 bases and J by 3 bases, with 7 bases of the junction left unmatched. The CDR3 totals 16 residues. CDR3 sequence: CASSEGQGLANEKLFF. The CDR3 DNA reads TGCGCCAGCAGCGAAGGACAGGGGCTAGCTAATGAAAAACTGTTTTTT.